This TCR beta chain appears in the sequencing data of a study of cytomegalovirus exposure and HLA in healthy donors. The CDR3 length is 15 residues. The J segment lost 7 bases and the V segment lost 5 bases, leaving 7 bases of the junction unmatched. Looked up from germline, CDR1 is MNHEY and CDR2 is SMNVEV (reference sequence). The primer mix had 60 Vbeta and 13 Jbeta primers. The protocol was immunoSEQ multiplex PCR, while the TCRdb copy is restricted to in-frame clones and leaves out a portion. The data contain approximately 100,000 clones, roughly 75% of them singletons. A word on this clone: Its antigen is undetermined. Additional DNA sequences in this sample encode the identical CDR3.

Findings and caveats of the study: Some TCR beta chains (164 of them) were listed as cytomegalovirus-associated.

The sample taken for sequencing was PBMCs. The TCR originated in a woman younger than 30 in good health and CMV-seropositive. The chain joins TRBV27 to TRBJ2-7, with 14 nucleotides matching TRBD2. The CDR3 spells CASSPGTSGRREQYF. In nucleotides, the CDR3 is TGTGCCAGCAGTCCGGGGACTAGCGGGAGAAGGGAGCAGTACTTC.